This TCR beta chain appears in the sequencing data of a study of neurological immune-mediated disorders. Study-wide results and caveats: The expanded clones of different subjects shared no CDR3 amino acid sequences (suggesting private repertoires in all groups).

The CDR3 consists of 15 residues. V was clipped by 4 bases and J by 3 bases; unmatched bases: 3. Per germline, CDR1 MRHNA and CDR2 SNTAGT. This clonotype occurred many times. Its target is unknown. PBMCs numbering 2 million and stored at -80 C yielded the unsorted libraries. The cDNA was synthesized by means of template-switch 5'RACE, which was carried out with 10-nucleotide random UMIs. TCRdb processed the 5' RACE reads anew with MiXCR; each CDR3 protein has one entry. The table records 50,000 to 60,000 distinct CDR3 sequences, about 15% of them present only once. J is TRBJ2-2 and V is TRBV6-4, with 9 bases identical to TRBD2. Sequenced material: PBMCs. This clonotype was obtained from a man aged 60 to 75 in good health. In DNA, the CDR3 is TGTGCCAGCAGTGTTCTAGCGGGACACACCGGGGAGCTGTTTTTT. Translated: CASSVLAGHTGELFF.